Listed below are T cell receptor beta chains from one sample, sequenced in a study of Ad26.COV2.S vaccination and SARS-CoV-2 variants. Measured with immunoSEQ multiplex PCR; TCRdb has only the in-frame clones, and not every one. The repertoire consists of about 440,000 clones, with less than 95% occurring once and the leading ten covering 4.3%. Sequenced material: peripheral blood, taken in a trial of Ad26.COV2.S vaccine versus placebo. The source is a person aged 18-65 years who received the Ad26.COV2.S COVID-19 vaccine or a placebo. Each CDR3 is given with its conserved first and last residue. A D gene is named only where the DNA matches it firmly. Not all rows give a size; the values are once, few, many and, for expanded clones, a class.

d_call: TRBD1
v_call: TRBV7-3
j_call: TRBJ2-3
clone_size: NA
cdr3_aa: CASSLRQGDTQYF
cdr3_nt: TGTGCCAGCAGCCTAAGACAGGGTGATACGCAGTATTTT

d_call: TRBD2
v_call: TRBV7-2
j_call: TRBJ2-3
clone_size: NA
cdr3_aa: CASSLVVAGGGTDTQYF
cdr3_nt: TGTGCCAGCAGCTTAGTTGTAGCGGGAGGGGGCACAGATACGCAGTATTTT

d_call: NA
v_call: TRBV10-3
j_call: TRBJ2-5
clone_size: NA
cdr3_aa: CAIKGMYQETQYF
cdr3_nt: TGTGCCATCAAGGGAATGTACCAAGAGACCCAGTACTTC

d_call: NA
v_call: TRBV5-1
j_call: TRBJ2-7
clone_size: NA
cdr3_aa: CASSWGRSYEQYF
cdr3_nt: TGCGCCAGCAGCTGGGGACGCTCCTACGAGCAGTACTTC

d_call: NA
v_call: TRBV19
j_call: TRBJ2-1
clone_size: NA
cdr3_aa: CASAPFRSYNEQFF
cdr3_nt: TGTGCCAGTGCTCCGTTCCGCTCCTACAATGAGCAGTTCTTC

d_call: NA
v_call: TRBV12-3/TRBV12-4
j_call: TRBJ1-2
clone_size: NA
cdr3_aa: CASSGPGYGYTF
cdr3_nt: TGTGCCAGCAGTGGACCGGGCTATGGCTACACCTTC

d_call: NA
v_call: TRBV27
j_call: TRBJ2-7
clone_size: NA
cdr3_aa: CASSLRGRGRNEQYF
cdr3_nt: TGTGCCAGCAGTTTGAGAGGCAGGGGGAGGAACGAGCAGTACTTC

d_call: TRBD1
v_call: TRBV9
j_call: TRBJ1-4
clone_size: NA
cdr3_aa: CASSPGTGLEKLFF
cdr3_nt: TGTGCCAGCAGCCCCGGGACAGGGCTTGAAAAACTGTTTTTT

d_call: NA
v_call: TRBV6-5
j_call: TRBJ2-3
clone_size: NA
cdr3_aa: CASSWDRDTQYF
cdr3_nt: TGTGCCAGCAGCTGGGATCGTGATACGCAGTATTTT

d_call: NA
v_call: TRBV5-5
j_call: TRBJ2-1
clone_size: NA
cdr3_aa: CASSLARNYNEQFF
cdr3_nt: TGTGCCAGCAGCTTGGCTAGGAACTACAATGAGCAGTTCTTC

d_call: TRBD2
v_call: TRBV30
j_call: TRBJ2-7
clone_size: NA
cdr3_aa: CAWSPPGTSPFSYEQYF
cdr3_nt: TGTGCCTGGAGTCCCCCCGGGACTAGCCCTTTCTCCTACGAGCAGTACTTC

d_call: NA
v_call: TRBV15
j_call: TRBJ2-3
clone_size: NA
cdr3_aa: CATSRSTDTQYF
cdr3_nt: TGTGCCACCAGTCGAAGCACAGATACGCAGTATTTT

d_call: NA
v_call: TRBV10-3
j_call: TRBJ2-1
clone_size: NA
cdr3_aa: CAISTAGTYNEQFF
cdr3_nt: TGTGCCATCAGTACCGCCGGGACTTACAATGAGCAGTTCTTC

d_call: NA
v_call: TRBV5-1
j_call: TRBJ1-3
clone_size: NA
cdr3_aa: CASSPDSSGNTIYF
cdr3_nt: TGCGCCAGCAGCCCGGACAGTTCTGGAAACACCATATATTTT

d_call: NA
v_call: TRBV10-3
j_call: TRBJ2-7
clone_size: NA
cdr3_aa: CAISRAGSYEQYF
cdr3_nt: TGTGCCATCTCCAGGGCCGGCTCCTACGAGCAGTACTTC

d_call: NA
v_call: TRBV6-2/TRBV6-3
j_call: TRBJ1-5
clone_size: NA
cdr3_aa: CASSYVGQNNQPQHF
cdr3_nt: TGTGCCAGCAGTTACGTCGGACAGAACAATCAGCCCCAGCATTTT

d_call: NA
v_call: TRBV29-1
j_call: TRBJ2-1
clone_size: NA
cdr3_aa: CSALFKTNEQFF
cdr3_nt: TGCAGCGCCCTCTTTAAGACGAATGAGCAGTTCTTC

d_call: TRBD1
v_call: TRBV27
j_call: TRBJ1-1
clone_size: few
cdr3_aa: CASSLFPTGGNTEAFF
cdr3_nt: TGTGCCAGCAGTTTATTCCCGACAGGGGGAAACACTGAAGCTTTCTTT

d_call: NA
v_call: TRBV10-3
j_call: TRBJ2-3
clone_size: NA
cdr3_aa: CAISDLGSNGDTQYF
cdr3_nt: TGTGCCATCAGTGATTTAGGTAGTAATGGTGATACGCAGTATTTT

d_call: NA
v_call: TRBV18
j_call: TRBJ2-2
clone_size: NA
cdr3_aa: CASSPFWDCVGELFF
cdr3_nt: TGTGCCAGCTCCCCGTTTTGGGACTGTGTGGGGGAGCTGTTTTTT

d_call: NA
v_call: TRBV30
j_call: TRBJ2-7
clone_size: NA
cdr3_aa: CAWSSSYEQYF
cdr3_nt: TGTGCCTGGAGCAGCTCCTACGAGCAGTACTTC

d_call: NA
v_call: TRBV5-5
j_call: TRBJ2-7
clone_size: NA
cdr3_aa: CASSLEGGAAGLSYEQYF
cdr3_nt: TGTGCCAGCAGCTTGGAAGGGGGTGCGGCAGGGCTCTCCTACGAGCAGTACTTC

d_call: TRBD2
v_call: TRBV7-2
j_call: TRBJ2-1
clone_size: NA
cdr3_aa: CASSLVAGVTYNEQFF
cdr3_nt: TGTGCCAGCAGCTTAGTGGCGGGAGTGACCTACAATGAGCAGTTCTTC

d_call: NA
v_call: TRBV19
j_call: TRBJ1-6
clone_size: NA
cdr3_aa: CASRFRFFSYNSPLHF
cdr3_nt: TGTGCCAGCCGATTTAGGTTCTTCTCCTATAATTCACCCCTCCACTTT

d_call: NA
v_call: TRBV6-5
j_call: TRBJ2-7
clone_size: NA
cdr3_aa: CASSYGISYEQYF
cdr3_nt: TGTGCCAGCAGTTATGGGATCTCCTACGAGCAGTACTTC

d_call: NA
v_call: TRBV19
j_call: TRBJ2-1
clone_size: NA
cdr3_aa: CASSPGVSYNEQFF
cdr3_nt: TGTGCCAGTAGCCCCGGGGTCTCCTACAATGAGCAGTTCTTC

d_call: NA
v_call: TRBV21-1
j_call: TRBJ2-3
clone_size: NA
cdr3_aa: CASSKVGILLAGGNPSTDTQYF
cdr3_nt: TGTGCCAGCAGCAAAGTCGGGATTCTGTTAGCGGGAGGGAATCCAAGCACAGATACGCAGTATTTT

d_call: NA
v_call: TRBV5-8
j_call: TRBJ1-6
clone_size: NA
cdr3_aa: CASSPDGRYNSPLHF
cdr3_nt: TGTGCCAGCAGCCCGGACGGCCGATATAATTCACCCCTCCACTTT

d_call: TRBD2
v_call: TRBV19
j_call: TRBJ2-1
clone_size: NA
cdr3_aa: CASSIDGTSGRAQEQFF
cdr3_nt: TGTGCCAGTAGTATAGACGGGACTAGCGGGAGGGCCCAGGAGCAGTTCTTC

d_call: TRBD1
v_call: TRBV2
j_call: TRBJ2-1
clone_size: NA
cdr3_aa: CASRIGTGGYNEQFF
cdr3_nt: TGTGCCAGCAGAATAGGGACAGGGGGCTACAATGAGCAGTTCTTC

d_call: TRBD1
v_call: TRBV5-6
j_call: TRBJ2-3
clone_size: NA
cdr3_aa: CASSLDRGEGTDTQYF
cdr3_nt: TGTGCCAGCAGCTTGGACAGGGGGGAAGGCACAGATACGCAGTATTTT

d_call: NA
v_call: TRBV20-1
j_call: TRBJ1-3
clone_size: NA
cdr3_aa: CSASLGSGNTIYF
cdr3_nt: TGCAGTGCTAGTTTAGGCTCTGGAAACACCATATATTTT

d_call: NA
v_call: TRBV9
j_call: TRBJ2-1
clone_size: NA
cdr3_aa: CASSGDNYNEQFF
cdr3_nt: TGTGCCAGCAGTGGGGACAACTACAATGAGCAGTTCTTC

d_call: NA
v_call: TRBV7-8
j_call: TRBJ1-4
clone_size: few
cdr3_aa: CASSSPGWVGEKLFF
cdr3_nt: TGTGCCAGCAGCTCCCCGGGGTGGGTCGGAGAAAAACTGTTTTTT

d_call: NA
v_call: TRBV6-5
j_call: TRBJ1-4
clone_size: NA
cdr3_aa: CASSRAVEAGKLFF
cdr3_nt: TGTGCCAGCAGCCGCGCCGTAGAGGCAGGAAAACTGTTTTTT

d_call: TRBD1
v_call: TRBV18
j_call: TRBJ2-7
clone_size: NA
cdr3_aa: CASSPPGQGAYEQYF
cdr3_nt: TGTGCCAGCTCTCCACCGGGACAGGGGGCCTACGAGCAGTACTTC

d_call: NA
v_call: TRBV28
j_call: TRBJ1-1
clone_size: NA
cdr3_aa: CASSFSGRDTEAFF
cdr3_nt: TGTGCCAGCAGTTTTTCAGGGAGGGACACTGAAGCTTTCTTT

d_call: TRBD2
v_call: TRBV5-4
j_call: TRBJ2-1
clone_size: once
cdr3_aa: CASSLGGGRNEQFF
cdr3_nt: TGTGCCAGCAGCCTGGGCGGCGGGAGGAATGAGCAGTTCTTC

d_call: TRBD1
v_call: TRBV10-3
j_call: TRBJ2-1
clone_size: NA
cdr3_aa: CAIKRGQGAYNEQFF
cdr3_nt: TGTGCCATCAAACGCGGACAGGGGGCCTACAATGAGCAGTTCTTC

d_call: NA
v_call: TRBV6-1
j_call: TRBJ2-7
clone_size: NA
cdr3_aa: CASSAQEAFSGIFNEQYF
cdr3_nt: TGTGCCAGCAGTGCCCAGGAAGCTTTTTCGGGAATCTTCAACGAGCAGTACTTC

d_call: TRBD2
v_call: TRBV5-4
j_call: TRBJ2-1
clone_size: NA
cdr3_aa: CASSLAAGGYNEQFF
cdr3_nt: TGTGCCAGCAGCTTAGCAGCGGGAGGGTACAATGAGCAGTTCTTC

d_call: TRBD2
v_call: TRBV25-1
j_call: TRBJ2-5
clone_size: once
cdr3_aa: CASSRGLASQETQYF
cdr3_nt: TGTGCCAGCAGTAGGGGACTAGCGTCACAAGAGACCCAGTACTTC